The 5 T cell receptor beta chains in this list originate from one sample, sequenced in a study of cytomegalovirus exposure and HLA in healthy donors. Both 60 Vbeta primers and 13 Jbeta primers went into the PCR. Clones were sequenced by immunoSEQ multiplex PCR, and TCRdb holds only the in-frame ones, with some missing. Of about 140,000 clones listed, around 84% were seen once; the top ten hold about 2.4%. The sequenced material came from PBMCs. All receptors derive from a man aged 45-60 years in good health and CMV-seronegative.

CDR3 region: CANSPDSYSNQPQHF. In nucleotides, the CDR3 is TGTGCCAACTCGCCGGACAGCTATAGCAATCAGCCCCAGCATTTT. The V and J genes are TRBV27 and TRBJ1-5; D possibly corresponds to TRBD1 (6 bases). V shed 10 bases and J shed 0 bases, with 16 bases lying between them. This CDR3 has 15 amino acids. Germline V lookup: CDR1 MNHEY, CDR2 SMNVEV (reference sequence).

This clone turned up a few times. This chain connects TRBV10-2 to TRBJ2-7; D possibly corresponds to TRBD1 (5 bases). V was cut by 5 bases and J by 5 bases, with 13 bases left in between. The CDR3 runs to 13 residues. Germline CDR1 reads WSHSY; CDR2 reads SAAADI. The DNA of the CDR3 is TGCGCCAGCAGTCCGACAGTGTGGAACGAGCAGTACTTC. It translates to CASSPTVWNEQYF.

The V and J genes are TRBV5-1 and TRBJ1-5; maybe TRBD1 (6 bases). Trimming pared 0 bases from V and 9 bases from J, leaving 13 bases between. CDR1 is SGHRS, CDR2 YFSETQ, per germline. The CDR3 length is 14 residues. CDR3: CASSLVWGQGPQHF. In DNA form, the CDR3 reads TGCGCCAGCAGCTTGGTTTGGGGGCAAGGGCCCCAGCATTTT. Looking up the rest from reference TRBV5-1 and TRBJ1-5 gives the full variable domain: KAGVTQTPRYLIKTRGQQVTLSCSPISGHRSVSWYQQTPGQGLQFLFEYFSETQRNKGNFPGRFSGRQFSNSRSEMNVSTLELGDSALYLCASSLVWGQGPQHFGDGTRLSIL.

The chain recombines TRBV21-1 with TRBJ1-5; no check of the table's D call, TRBD1, against the DNA was made. TRBV21-1 is a documented pseudogene. The CDR3 length is 20 residues. The CDR3 DNA is TGTGCCAGCAGCAAAGCGCTTTGGGTGGCAGGGGGTTTCAGCAATCAGCCCCAGCATTTT. Amino acid sequence: CASSKALWVAGGFSNQPQHF.

Note on this clone: The sample holds other DNA sequences that translate to the same CDR3. V usage is TRBV29-1 and J usage is TRBJ1-2; 8 positions match TRBD1. Looked up from germline, CDR1 is SQVTM and CDR2 is ANQGSEA. V was clipped by 1 base and J by 7 bases; unmatched bases: 14. CDR3 length equals 16 residues. In DNA form, the CDR3 reads TGCAGCGTTGAAGGATTGGGTACAGGGGGTCAAGGTGGCTACACCTTC. Translating gives CSVEGLGTGGQGGYTF.